This T cell receptor beta chain was captured by sequencing in a study of T cells in Graves' hyperthyroidism and ophthalmopathy. Regarding the study as a whole: Median prediction lead before ophthalmopathy onset was around seven months with the model.

V was clipped by 0 bases and J by 0 bases, with 8 bases between them. The CDR3 runs 15 residues. Disease duration was under 3 months in the ophthalmopathy patients, who also had a Clinical Activity Score of at least 3 and a NOSPECS grade of at least 4. Amplification of TCR beta CDR3 regions was performed using RNA transcripts as template. Carried out on the TCR CDR3, a first-round RT-PCR used the HTBI primer set. In TCRdb, the multiplex PCR reads were re-called with MiXCR into one record per CDR3 protein. The data contain around 300,000 distinct CDR3 sequences, about 20% of them singletons. This clonotype was recorded at least ten times. As yet, its antigen is unknown.

The chain combines TRBV12-3 or TRBV12-4 with TRBJ1-1; no firm D call. This receptor was obtained from a man aged 30 to 39 with Graves' ophthalmopathy. Specimen: blood. The CDR3 DNA follows: TGTGCCAGCAGTTTAGCTGGCAGGCTGAACACTGAAGCTTTCTTT. It yields the protein CASSLAGRLNTEAFF.